Listed here are 23 T cell receptor beta chains from one sample, sequenced in a study of glioma-infiltrating T cells after dendritic cell vaccination. Sample time point: after dendritic cell vaccination, including at tumor progression/relapse. Profiling relied on immunoSEQ multiplex PCR, and the TCRdb table lists in-frame clones only, not all of them. This sample has over 90,000 clones; approximately 84% occur once, and the top ten carry 4.5% to 5.5%. The input for sequencing was blood, taken after dendritic cell vaccination. The receptors here all came from a human donor with glioblastoma.

This chain connects TRBV30 to TRBJ2-1, with TRBD2 matching 8 bases. Per the germline V gene, CDR1 is GTSNPN and CDR2 is SVGIG (reference sequence). The V segment lost 3 bases and the J segment 10 bases; nucleotides outside the gene matches: 14. The CDR3 is 15 amino acids. CDR3 protein: CAWRRFGGGPGEQFF. In nucleotides, the CDR3 is TGTGCCTGGAGACGCTTCGGGGGGGGTCCGGGGGAGCAGTTCTTC.

The V and J genes are TRBV14 and TRBJ2-1, with TRBD1 matching over 7 bases. V gave up 7 bases and J gave up 4 bases; unmatched junction bases: 7. This CDR3 contains 14 residues. CDR1 SGHDN and CDR2 FVKESK come from the germline V gene. CDR3 sequence: CASTPGQIYNEQFF. For the CDR3, the DNA is TGTGCCAGCACACCGGGACAGATATACAATGAGCAGTTCTTC.

This chain links TRBV28 with TRBJ1-1; 8 bases line up with TRBD1. This CDR3 contains 13 residues. Per germline, CDR1 MDHEN and CDR2 SYDVKM. The V and J ends lost 3 bases and 10 bases, in that order; junction bases with no gene match: 7. As DNA, the CDR3 is TGTGCCAGCAGTTTGATAGCAGGACAGGGAGCTTTCTTT. It encodes CASSLIAGQGAFF.

The CDR3 nucleotides read TGTGCCAGCAGCCAGGGACAGGGGGCATCCTATGGCTACACCTTC. This codes for CASSQGQGASYGYTF. V and J are TRBV5-4 and TRBJ1-2; 12 bases are a match to TRBD1. Per the germline V gene, CDR1 is SGHNT and CDR2 is YYREEE (reference sequence). The CDR3 is 15 amino acids. The ends lost 4 bases at V and 4 bases at J; junction bases unmatched: 5.

The V and J genes are TRBV10-3 and TRBJ2-5; 12 bases map to TRBD1. The germline gives CDR1 ENHRY, CDR2 SYGVKD. V dropped 6 bases and J dropped 1; count of bases not matched to a gene: 3. The CDR3 contains 15 residues. The CDR3 DNA reads as TGTGCCATCAGGGGACAGGGGGCCCCCCAAGAGACCCAGTACTTC. Protein product: CAIRGQGAPQETQYF.

The V call is TRBV5-1, the J call TRBJ2-1, with 8 bases identical to TRBD2. Germline-derived CDR1 and CDR2 are SGHRS and YFSETQ. Trimming took 4 bases from V and 9 from J; bases not matched to a gene: 6. The CDR3 contains 13 residues. Here the CDR3 DNA reads TGCGCCAGCAGCCTCGGACTAGCAGGTGAGCAGTTCTTC. Translating it yields CASSLGLAGEQFF.

This clone has more than one count but fewer than ten. The sample carries other DNA sequences with the same CDR3. The chain combines TRBV19 with TRBJ2-7; 10 nucleotides align to TRBD1. The germline gives CDR1 LNHDA, CDR2 SQIVND (reference sequence). V gave up 4 bases and J gave up 6 bases; unmatched junction bases: 9. The CDR3 is 15 amino acids. CDR3 nucleotides: TGTGCCAGTAGTAGAGCCGGGACAGGGGTGTTCGAGCAGTACTTC. As protein: CASSRAGTGVFEQYF.

CDR3 sequence reads: CASSPGGTARNEQYF. As DNA, the CDR3 is TGCGCCAGCAGCCCTGGAGGGACCGCTAGGAACGAGCAGTACTTC. J is TRBJ2-7 and V is TRBV5-1; D is perhaps TRBD2 (6 bases). Per germline, CDR1 SGHRS and CDR2 YFSETQ. The CDR3 extends over 15 amino acids. V lost 4 bases and J lost 5, with 19 bases in between.

V gene TRBV4-2 combines with J gene TRBJ2-2; 8 bases agree with TRBD1. Germline CDR1 and CDR2: LGHNA and YNFKEQ. CDR3 length: 15 amino acids. After removal of 6 bases from V and 4 bases from J, the junction contained 7 bases not matched to a gene. CDR3 region: CASRPTGGITGELFF. The CDR3 DNA sequence: TGTGCCAGCAGACCTACAGGGGGAATCACCGGGGAGCTGTTTTTT.

The rearrangement joins TRBV11-3 to TRBJ1-1; 12 bases line up with TRBD1. CDR3 length: 17 residues. Germline CDR1 reads SGHNT; CDR2 reads YENEEA. V shed 5 bases and J 1 base; nucleotides not matched to a gene: 8. Here the CDR3 reads CASSPGQGASANTEAFF. CDR3 coding DNA: TGTGCCAGCAGCCCGGGACAGGGGGCTTCGGCGAACACTGAAGCTTTCTTT. Based on the CDR3 plus reference TRBV11-3 and TRBJ1-1, the full variable domain is EAGVVQSPRYKIIEKKQPVAFWCNPISGHNTLYWYLQNLGQGPELLIRYENEEAVDDSQLPKDRFSAERLKGVDSTLKIQPAELGDSAVYLCASSPGQGASANTEAFFGQGTRLTVV.

The chain carries TRBV5-5 and TRBJ1-1, with a weak D call TRBD1 (5 bases). The CDR3 runs to 14 residues. The V end was cut by 4 bases, the J end by 5 bases, with 15 bases between. Germline values: CDR1 SGHKS, CDR2 YYEKEE (reference sequence). The CDR3 DNA reads as TGTGCCAGCAGCCGACCGGAGGGACTTACTGAAGCTTTCTTT. Translating it yields CASSRPEGLTEAFF.

The V call is TRBV11-2, the J call TRBJ2-1, with TRBD1 as a possible D gene (6 bases). With 1 base removed from V and 2 bases from J, the gap between germline ends came to 9 bases. This CDR3 has 15 residues. CDR1 and CDR2 from the germline V gene are SGHAT and FQNNGV. Written as DNA, the CDR3 is TGTGCCAGCAGCTTAGGGACAGTCCCCTACAATGAGCAGTTCTTC. Translated: CASSLGTVPYNEQFF.

This clone was detected only a few times. The chain uses TRBV5-1 and TRBJ2-7; maybe TRBD1 (6 bases). The CDR3 loop spans 14 amino acids. Germline CDR1 reads SGHRS; CDR2 reads YFSETQ. With 4 bases removed from V and 0 bases from J, the gap between germline ends came to 11 bases. The CDR3 loop reads CASSTTGSSYEQYF. The CDR3 DNA is TGCGCCAGCAGCACCACAGGGAGCTCCTACGAGCAGTACTTC.

The V and J genes are TRBV19 and TRBJ2-2, with a possible D match to TRBD2 (6 bases). The CDR3 runs to 16 residues. The V gene's germline CDR1 is LNHDA and CDR2 SQIVND (reference sequence). Trimming cost V 2 bases and J 5 bases, with 15 bases left between them. The CDR3 protein is CASSIMGGQGTGELFF. For the CDR3, the DNA is TGTGCCAGTAGTATAATGGGAGGCCAAGGGACCGGGGAGCTGTTTTTT.

This clone was observed a handful of times. The rearrangement joins TRBV5-1 to TRBJ2-7; D is unresolved. Germline V gene sequence: CDR1 SGHRS, CDR2 YFSETQ. V was cut by 3 bases and J by 3 bases, with 4 bases left in between. The length of the CDR3 is 11 residues. DNA for the CDR3: TGCGCCAGCAGCTCAAACTACGAGCAGTACTTC. Translated: CASSSNYEQYF.

The chain joins TRBV28 to TRBJ2-7; TRBD1 matches at 7 bases. Germline CDR1 reads MDHEN; CDR2 reads SYDVKM. Trimming at V came to 2 bases and at J to 5 bases, leaving 6 bases not matched to a gene. This CDR3 is 14 amino acids long. The CDR3 DNA reads as TGTGCCAGCAGTTTACCCGACAGGGACCACGAGCAGTACTTC. Protein sequence: CASSLPDRDHEQYF.

The chain employs TRBV30 and TRBJ1-5; 8 bases line up with TRBD1. J gave up 5 bases and V 0 bases, and 6 bases lay outside the gene matches. CDR1 is GTSNPN and CDR2 is SVGIG in the germline V gene (reference sequence). The CDR3 totals 15 residues. Here the CDR3 reads CAWSVTDRAYQPQHF. The CDR3 DNA follows: TGTGCCTGGAGTGTAACGGACAGGGCGTATCAGCCCCAGCATTTT. The full variable domain, in which reference TRBV30 and TRBJ1-5 provide the parts outside the CDR3, is SQTIHQWPATLVQPVGSPLSLECTVEGTSNPNLYWYRQAAGRGLQLLFYSVGIGQISSEVPQNLSASRPQDRQFILSSKKLLLSDSGFYLCAWSVTDRAYQPQHFGDGTRLSIL.

The chain recombines TRBV30 with TRBJ2-5; 8 nucleotides agree with TRBD1. V was pared by 4 bases and J by 13 bases, with 14 bases of the junction left unmatched. The CDR3 contains 13 residues. Per the germline V gene, CDR1 is GTSNPN and CDR2 is SVGIG (reference sequence). The CDR3 is CAWKATGEMWWYF. CDR3 bases: TGTGCCTGGAAGGCGACAGGGGAAATGTGGTGGTACTTC.

The chain is built from TRBV25-1 and TRBJ2-1, with 10 bases that match TRBD1. This CDR3 contains 14 residues. Germline V gene lookup returns CDR1 MGHDK and CDR2 SYGVNS. J was trimmed by 4 bases and V by 5 bases; bases with no gene match: 2. The CDR3 loop is CASSQDRGYNEQFF. CDR3 bases: TGTGCCAGCAGTCAGGACAGGGGGTACAATGAGCAGTTCTTC. Drawing the rest from reference TRBV25-1 and TRBJ2-1, the complete variable domain is EADIYQTPRYLVIGTGKKITLECSQTMGHDKMYWYQQDPGMELHLIHYSYGVNSTEKGDLSSESTVSRIRTEHFPLTLESARPSHTSQYLCASSQDRGYNEQFFGPGTRLTVL.

This rearrangement joins TRBV7-9 to TRBJ1-5; TRBD1 matches at 9 bases. Per germline, CDR1 SEHNR and CDR2 FQNEAQ (reference sequence). The CDR3 has 17 amino acids. Trimming removed 0 bases from V and 0 bases from J; junction bases left unmatched: 3. The CDR3, as DNA: TGTGCCAGCAGCTTAGCTGGGACAGGGAGTAGCAATCAGCCCCAGCATTTT. It encodes CASSLAGTGSSNQPQHF.

Written as DNA, the CDR3 is TGTGCCAGTAGTACCCAAACAAGGGGAGAGCAGTTCTTC. Protein product: CASSTQTRGEQFF. The chain uses TRBV19 and TRBJ2-1; a possible D gene is TRBD1 (5 bases). CDR3 length equals 13 residues. V was trimmed by 4 bases and J by 10 bases, leaving 14 bases between them. The germline CDR1 and CDR2 sequences are LNHDA and SQIVND (reference sequence). The full variable domain, in which reference TRBV19 and TRBJ2-1 provide the parts outside the CDR3, is DGGITQSPKYLFRKEGQNVTLSCEQNLNHDAMYWYRQDPGQGLRLIYYSQIVNDFQKGDIAEGYSVSREKKESFPLTVTSAQKNPTAFYLCASSTQTRGEQFFGPGTRLTVL.

The V gene is TRBV6-1, the J gene TRBJ1-1; 8 positions agree with TRBD1. CDR3 length equals 13 residues. Germline V gives CDR1 MNHNS, CDR2 SASEGT. Losses at the gene ends were 9 bases for V and 4 bases for J; bases not matched to a gene: 7. This CDR3 is CASRTGLVTEAFF. CDR3 nucleotides: TGTGCCAGTCGGACAGGGTTGGTCACTGAAGCTTTCTTT.

The CDR3 region is CASTTLGTSDNEQFF. CDR3 nucleotide sequence: TGTGCCAGCACCACCCTCGGGACTAGCGACAATGAGCAGTTCTTC. This chain uses TRBV28 with TRBJ2-1; 10 bases agree with TRBD2. From germline, CDR1 is MDHEN and CDR2 SYDVKM. The CDR3 extends over 15 amino acids. Trimming at V came to 7 bases and at J to 5 bases, leaving 8 bases not matched to a gene.